The sequence of this TCR beta chain was determined in a study of cytomegalovirus exposure and HLA in healthy donors. Study details: The 110 or so validation repertoires used a platform that matched the one used for the roughly 700 first-cohort repertoires, as a later analysis reported. Study conclusions and caveats: In vitro confirmation showed three CMV-associated chains to be CMV antigen specific. Using the classifier, cytomegalovirus status was reportedly diagnosed with high specificity and sensitivity. Cytomegalovirus association was assigned to about 150 TCR beta chains.

Germline CDR1 is MNHEY and CDR2 is SVGAGI. Trimming stripped 2 bases from V and 4 bases from J, with 11 bases between. The CDR3 is made up of 14 amino acids. Some clones are missing from TCRdb's copy, which holds only in-frame ones; the method was immunoSEQ multiplex PCR. This sample carries a few hundred thousand clones, around 90% of them seen once, and the ten largest clones take roughly 0.96%. This clone turned up a few times. Its specificity is unknown. Sequencing input: PBMCs. This clonotype originated in a man aged 30-40 years in good health and CMV-seronegative. The rearrangement uses TRBV6-5 and TRBJ1-2, with a tentative D call TRBD1 (5 bases). The CDR3 reads CASSYRGIGYGYTF. CDR3 DNA sequence: TGTGCCAGCAGTTACAGGGGAATCGGCTATGGCTACACCTTC.